This T cell receptor (beta chain) was captured by sequencing in a study of shared clonotypes between healthy human individuals. V gave up 2 bases and J gave up 2 bases, with 12 bases separating them. This CDR3 comprises 15 residues. Germline CDR1 reads ENHRY; CDR2 reads SYGVKD. Deep was the level used in running the assay. Genomic DNA from each subset was divided evenly over several immunoSEQ plates. Per the original data handling: Filtering differed since immunoSEQ provided only junctions, with no quality scores. The repertoire was sequenced with immunoSEQ multiplex PCR; TCRdb's copy has only in-frame clones and lacks some. V and J calls and clone size are those listed in that table; D and trimming were worked out from the DNA. The table lists a few million clones, just over 90% of them singletons, with about 1.6% in the top ten. CD45RO-negative CD8 cells positively selected for CCR7 made up the naive population, which excluded terminally differentiated effector memory CD45RA+ cells.

This clone showed up just a few times. What was sequenced was naive CD8+ T cells from PBMCs. This receptor was obtained from a man aged 18 to 35 in good health. Some clones in this sample may be carry-over from other donors' samples. The gene calls are TRBV10-3 and TRBJ1-2; TRBD1 might be the D (5 bases). The chain's CDR3 is CAISEGDSKNYGYTF. CDR3 coding DNA: TGTGCCATCAGTGAGGGTGACAGCAAGAACTATGGCTACACCTTC.